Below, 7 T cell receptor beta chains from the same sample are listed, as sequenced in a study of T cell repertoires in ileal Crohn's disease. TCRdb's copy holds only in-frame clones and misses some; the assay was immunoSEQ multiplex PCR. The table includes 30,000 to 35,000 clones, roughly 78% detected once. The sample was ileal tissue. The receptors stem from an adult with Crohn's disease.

CDR3 nucleotide sequence: TGCGCCAGCAGCTTGGGGCGTGGGGTTAGCGGGAGGCAAGAGACCCAGTACTTC. It specifies CASSLGRGVSGRQETQYF. The genes are TRBV5-1 and TRBJ2-5, with TRBD2 matching over 10 bases. V shed 0 bases, J shed 2 bases, and the junction held 10 bases outside the gene matches. Germline CDR1 is SGHRS and CDR2 is YFSETQ. The CDR3 consists of 18 residues.

CDR3 amino acids: CASSWKSGVNTGELFF. The CDR3 bases are TGTGCCAGCAGCTGGAAAAGCGGGGTTAACACCGGGGAGCTGTTTTTT. This sequence joins TRBV5-4 and TRBJ2-2, with 7 nucleotides matching TRBD2. The CDR3 runs to 16 residues. Trimming cost V 3 bases and J 2 bases; bases outside gene matches: 7. The germline V gene encodes CDR1 SGHNT and CDR2 YYREEE (reference sequence).

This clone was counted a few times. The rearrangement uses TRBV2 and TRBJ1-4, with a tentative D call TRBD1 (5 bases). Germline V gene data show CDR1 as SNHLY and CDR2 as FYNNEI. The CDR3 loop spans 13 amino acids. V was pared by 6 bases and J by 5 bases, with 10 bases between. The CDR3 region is CASRVRANEKLFF. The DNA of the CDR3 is TGTGCCAGCAGGGTCAGGGCGAATGAAAAACTGTTTTTT.

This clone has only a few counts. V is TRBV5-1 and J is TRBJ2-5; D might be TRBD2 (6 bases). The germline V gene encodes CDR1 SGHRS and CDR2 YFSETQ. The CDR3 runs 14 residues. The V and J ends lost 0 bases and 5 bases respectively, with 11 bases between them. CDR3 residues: CASSLDPGAETQYF. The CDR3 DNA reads TGCGCCAGCAGCTTGGATCCGGGAGCGGAGACCCAGTACTTC.

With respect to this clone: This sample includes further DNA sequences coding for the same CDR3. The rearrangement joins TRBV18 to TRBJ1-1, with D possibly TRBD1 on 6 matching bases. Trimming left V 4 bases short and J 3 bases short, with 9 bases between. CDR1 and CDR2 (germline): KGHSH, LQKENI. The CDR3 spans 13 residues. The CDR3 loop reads CASSLNRDTEAFF. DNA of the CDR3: TGTGCCAGCTCACTGAACAGGGACACTGAAGCTTTCTTT.

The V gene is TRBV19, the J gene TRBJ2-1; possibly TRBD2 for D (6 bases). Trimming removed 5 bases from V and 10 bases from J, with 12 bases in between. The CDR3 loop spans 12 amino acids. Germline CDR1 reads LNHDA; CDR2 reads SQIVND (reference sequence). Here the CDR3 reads CASSATSVEQFF. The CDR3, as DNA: TGTGCCAGTAGTGCGACTAGTGTCGAGCAGTTCTTC.

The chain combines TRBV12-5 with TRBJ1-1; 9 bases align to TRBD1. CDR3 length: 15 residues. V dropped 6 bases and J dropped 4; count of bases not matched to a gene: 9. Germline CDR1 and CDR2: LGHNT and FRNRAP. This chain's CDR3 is CASGDVQGATTEAFF. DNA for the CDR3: TGTGCTAGTGGCGACGTACAGGGGGCGACCACTGAAGCTTTCTTT.